Detailed here is one TCR beta chain. Produced via immunoSEQ multiplex PCR; TCRdb's table is partial and in-frame only. Of 45,000 to 55,000 clones listed, 70% to 90% are singletons. CDR3 length: 14 amino acids. The data originate from a study of blood T cell repertoires in COVID-19. The sequence derives from a human donor in a cohort sampled during active COVID-19. The chain joins TRBV21-1 to TRBJ1-1; the listed D gene, TRBD1, was not tested against the DNA. TRBV21-1 has pseudogene status. Sequences were obtained from peripheral blood. The CDR3 protein is CARPAQGANNEAFF. The CDR3 DNA is TGTGCTCGACCTGCACAGGGGGCCAACAATGAAGCTTTCTTT.